Listed here are 14 T cell receptor beta chains from one sample, sequenced in a study of T cells in Graves' hyperthyroidism and ophthalmopathy. RNA transcripts served as the template for amplifying TCR beta CDR3 regions. The HTBI set primed first-round TCR CDR3 RT-PCR. TCRdb reanalysed the multiplex PCR reads using MiXCR and keeps one entry per CDR3 protein. The table shows about 700,000 distinct CDR3 sequences, with roughly 46% occurring only once. Source material: peripheral blood or thyroid tissue (not recorded which). The source is an adult man with Graves' disease, either hyperthyroidism or ophthalmopathy (not recorded which).

The chain uses TRBV9 and TRBJ1-2, with D unclear. With 4 bases removed from V and 12 bases from J, the gap between germline ends came to 19 bases. The CDR3 length is 13 residues. Germline lookup yields CDR1 SGDLS and CDR2 YYNGEE. CDR3 DNA: TGTGCCAGCAGCTTAGTGGGAGACTCTGGAAACACCTTC. Amino acids: CASSLVGDSGNTF.

This clonotype was detected ten times or more. The chain carries TRBV12-3 or TRBV12-4 and TRBJ1-5; D is unresolved. V shed 7 bases and J shed 2 bases, with 6 bases lying between them. There are 12 residues in the CDR3. DNA for the CDR3: TGTGCCAGCACCTACGGCAATCAGCCCCAGCATTTT. Translated: CASTYGNQPQHF.

In this sample, this clonotype turned up a few times. The chain links TRBV2 to TRBJ2-7; D possibly matches TRBD1 or TRBD2 (5 bases each). This CDR3 has 15 amino acids. Trimming removed 2 bases at V and 4 bases at J, with 15 bases between. Germline V lookup: CDR1 SNHLY, CDR2 FYNNEI. CDR3 sequence reads: CASSETGHGRYEQYF. CDR3 sequence (DNA): TGTGCCAGCAGTGAAACGGGGCATGGCCGGTACGAGCAGTACTTC.

This clonotype was observed once. The genes are TRBV7-2 and TRBJ2-6, with 7 bases that match TRBD1. The CDR3 is 18 amino acids. Per germline, CDR1 SGHTA and CDR2 FQGNSA. The V segment lost 6 bases and the J segment 0 bases; nucleotides outside the gene matches: 11. The CDR3 sequence: CASSLPGTVSSGANVLTF. The CDR3 region has the DNA TGTGCCAGCAGTTTACCCGGGACAGTAAGCTCTGGGGCCAACGTCCTGACTTTC.

This sequence joins TRBV2 and TRBJ1-2; tentatively, D is TRBD1 (5 bases). The CDR3 consists of 18 residues. Trimming removed 3 bases from V and 0 bases from J, with 20 bases in between. Germline V gene data show CDR1 as SNHLY and CDR2 as FYNNEI. The CDR3 protein is CASSDEATTGPSNYGYTF. For the CDR3, the DNA is TGTGCCAGCAGTGACGAGGCGACAACAGGACCTTCTAACTATGGCTACACCTTC.

A note on this clonotype: A read error may account for a junction end that differs from germline. This chain joins TRBV10-3 and TRBJ2-7; weak D call: TRBD1 (5 bases). The length of the CDR3 is 13 residues. In germline, CDR1 is ENHRY, CDR2 SYGVKD. DNA for the CDR3: TGTGCCGTCAGTGAGACAGTGACCTACGAGCAGTACTTC. Translating gives CAVSETVTYEQYF.

In the case of this clonotype: This could be a read error, since a much larger clone is one nucleotide away. The chain carries TRBV5-1 and TRBJ1-1; D remains unclear. This CDR3 is built from 15 residues. Germline assignment: CDR1 SGHRS and CDR2 YFSETQ. Trimming pared 0 bases from V and 3 bases from J, leaving 12 bases between. The CDR3 bases are TGCGCCAGCAGCTTGGGCCCTGATTTGGACACTGAAGCTTTCTTT. This gives the protein CASSLGPDLDTEAFF.

The genes are TRBV10-3 and TRBJ1-6; D remains ambiguous. V gave up 5 bases and J gave up 14 bases, with 19 bases separating them. The CDR3 spans 14 residues. The V gene's germline CDR1 is ENHRY and CDR2 SYGVKD. CDR3 sequence (DNA): TGTGCCATCAGTTACCGGCAGGTTCCTTCGACCCTCCACTTT. It yields the protein CAISYRQVPSTLHF.

This clonotype was seen more than once but under ten times. One junction end does not reproduce the germline sequence, and a read error may be involved. This rearrangement joins TRBV10-3 to TRBJ1-5; a weak D match, TRBD1 (5 bases). In germline, CDR1 is ENHRY, CDR2 SYGVKD. This CDR3 contains 15 residues. This chain's CDR3 is CASSEAGRVTQPQHF. The CDR3 coding sequence is TGTGCCAGCAGTGAAGCCGGCAGGGTAACTCAGCCCCAGCATTTT.

The chain joins TRBV29-1 to TRBJ1-1, with TRBD1 matching 10 bases. CDR1 and CDR2 from the germline V gene are SQVTM and ANQGSEA. The CDR3 covers 13 residues. Trimming removed 6 bases from V and 4 bases from J; junction bases left unmatched: 5. The CDR3 region is CSVGQGDITEAFF. CDR3 coding DNA: TGCAGCGTAGGACAGGGGGATATCACTGAAGCTTTCTTT.

The chain recombines TRBV7-9 with TRBJ1-5, with TRBD1 as a possible D gene (5 bases). The germline gives CDR1 SEHNR, CDR2 FQNEAQ (reference sequence). The CDR3 spans 15 residues. Trimming took 4 bases from V and 3 from J, leaving 13 bases between them. The CDR3 is CASSSSWGYNQPQHF. In nucleotides, the CDR3 is TGTGCCAGCAGCTCCTCATGGGGGTACAATCAGCCCCAGCATTTT.

The chain recombines TRBV6-1 with TRBJ1-2; 7 nucleotides match TRBD1. This CDR3 comprises 14 residues. Trimming at V came to 5 bases and at J to 4 bases, leaving 7 bases not matched to a gene. The germline V gene has CDR1 MNHNS and CDR2 SASEGT. The CDR3 sequence is CASSYRDSAYGYTF. CDR3 DNA: TGTGCCAGCAGTTACCGGGACAGCGCCTATGGCTACACCTTC.

This clonotype was seen a handful of times. The gene calls are TRBV27 and TRBJ1-2, with TRBD1 matching 7 bases. The CDR3 contains 14 residues. The trim removed 4 bases at V and 4 bases at J, leaving 6 bases unmatched. From germline, CDR1 is MNHEY and CDR2 SMNVEV (reference sequence). CDR3 sequence reads: CASSYSTGTYGYTF. CDR3 DNA sequence: TGTGCCAGCAGTTATTCGACAGGGACCTATGGCTACACCTTC.

This clonotype has just a few counts. V and J are TRBV7-6 and TRBJ1-5, with 9 nucleotides matching TRBD1. Germline V gene lookup returns CDR1 SGHVS and CDR2 FNYEAQ. CDR3 length: 14 amino acids. With 6 bases clipped from V and 3 bases from J, the junction kept 3 bases outside the gene matches. DNA of the CDR3: TGTGCCAGCAGGCGGACAGGGGTCAATCAGCCCCAGCATTTT. Amino acids: CASRRTGVNQPQHF.